This entry concerns a single TCR beta chain. The length of the CDR3 is 15 residues. The J segment lost 5 bases and the V segment lost 3 bases, leaving 9 bases of the junction unmatched. The germline V gene has CDR1 LNHDA and CDR2 SQIVND (reference sequence). TCRdb called the 5' RACE reads again in MiXCR, with one record for every CDR3 protein. The table shows fewer than 40,000 distinct CDR3 sequences, with roughly 5.3% occurring only once. The data belong to a study of early T cells in non-severe SARS-CoV-2 infection. As for the study in general: Sequencing was performed on bulk RNA from unsorted whole blood, leaving chains unpaired.

Input material: whole blood. The genes are TRBV19 and TRBJ1-2; 7 bases are shared with TRBD1. The clonotype was recovered from an adult who was a healthcare worker with PCR-confirmed SARS-CoV-2 infection or an uninfected control (not recorded which). The CDR3 reads CASSMADRDTYGYTF. The CDR3 bases are TGTGCCAGTAGTATGGCCGACAGGGACACTTATGGCTACACCTTC.